Presented here are 12 T cell receptor beta chains from one specimen sequenced in a study of siplizumab effects on memory and regulatory T cells. Some clones are missing from TCRdb's copy, which holds only in-frame ones; the method was immunoSEQ multiplex PCR. The sample has some 62,000 clones; around four fifths are singletons. Sequences were obtained from memory CD4+ T cells sorted from blood. These receptors were taken from a human donor in good health.

The sample holds a few counts of this clone. The rearrangement uses TRBV14 and TRBJ1-1; D gene uncertain. The germline V gene encodes CDR1 SGHDN and CDR2 FVKESK. The CDR3 has 15 residues. Trimming pared 1 base from V and 0 bases from J, leaving 9 bases between. CDR3 residues: CASSQGLWMNTEAFF. The CDR3 DNA is TGTGCCAGCAGCCAAGGCCTTTGGATGAACACTGAAGCTTTCTTT.

The chain links TRBV10-1 to TRBJ2-2; TRBD2 matches 7 bases. CDR3 size: 13 residues. Trimming at V came to 8 bases and at J to 7 bases, leaving 7 bases not matched to a gene. Germline lookup yields CDR1 WNHNN and CDR2 SYGVQD (reference sequence). The CDR3 sequence: CASSGTISGELFF. DNA of the CDR3: TGCGCCAGCTCAGGGACTATTAGCGGGGAGCTGTTTTTT.

The chain carries TRBV5-5 and TRBJ1-4; 8 positions agree with TRBD1. Germline V CDR1 and CDR2: SGHKS, YYEKEE (reference sequence). V dropped 4 bases and J dropped 1; count of bases not matched to a gene: 12. The CDR3 contains 18 residues. CDR3 bases: TGTGCCAGCAGCCGGGGGACAGGCTCCCTGCAAACTAATGAAAAACTGTTTTTT. Its protein product is CASSRGTGSLQTNEKLFF.

The chain carries TRBV6-5 and TRBJ2-3, with a possible D match to TRBD1 (6 bases). V gave up 6 bases and J gave up 2 bases, with 15 bases separating them. The CDR3 sequence is 15 residues long. Germline V gene lookup returns CDR1 MNHEY and CDR2 SVGAGI. CDR3 residues: CASRRFDRNTDTQYF. The CDR3 nucleotides read TGTGCCAGCAGACGTTTCGACAGGAACACAGATACGCAGTATTTT.

The chain employs TRBV2 and TRBJ2-7; possibly TRBD1 for D (6 bases). The CDR3 loop spans 14 amino acids. Trimming took 3 bases from V and 1 from J, leaving 10 bases between them. From germline, CDR1 is SNHLY and CDR2 FYNNEI. Here the CDR3 reads CASSDGQGSYEQYF. The CDR3 DNA is TGTGCCAGCAGTGATGGTCAGGGGTCCTACGAGCAGTACTTC.

The chain joins TRBV19 to TRBJ1-1; 7 nucleotides agree with TRBD1. Trimming took 3 bases from V and 4 from J; bases not matched to a gene: 11. Germline values: CDR1 LNHDA, CDR2 SQIVND (reference sequence). The CDR3 has 16 amino acids. The CDR3 loop is CASSIPTGFIATEAFF. The CDR3 nucleotides are TGTGCCAGTAGTATCCCGACAGGGTTTATAGCCACTGAAGCTTTCTTT.

The table lists this clone with a count of one. The CDR3: CASSVGSGSPGEQFF. CDR3 nucleotides: TGTGCCAGCAGCGTAGGTAGCGGGAGTCCTGGTGAGCAGTTCTTC. The genes are TRBV9 and TRBJ2-1, with TRBD2 identical over 9 bases. After removal of 0 bases from V and 9 bases from J, the junction contained 7 bases not matched to a gene. This CDR3 contains 15 residues. Germline CDR1 reads SGDLS; CDR2 reads YYNGEE.

This chain uses TRBV30 with TRBJ2-7, with D tentatively TRBD1 (6 bases). The CDR3 consists of 13 residues. The germline gives CDR1 GTSNPN, CDR2 SVGIG (reference sequence). Trimming took 2 bases from V and 3 from J, leaving 11 bases between them. The CDR3 region is CAWSRDTGYEQYF. The DNA of the CDR3 is TGTGCCTGGAGTCGGGACACCGGCTACGAGCAGTACTTC.

This chain connects TRBV11-3 to TRBJ2-2; D is possibly TRBD2 (6 bases). Germline CDR1 is SGHNT and CDR2 is YENEEA. Trimming took 0 bases from V and 4 from J, leaving 9 bases between them. This CDR3 contains 15 residues. The CDR3 loop is CASSLDVGGTGELFF. The CDR3 bases are TGTGCCAGCAGCTTAGATGTCGGGGGCACCGGGGAGCTGTTTTTT.

This clone was found a few times. This chain connects TRBV11-2 to TRBJ2-3, with unresolved D. This CDR3 is 14 amino acids long. The germline CDR1 and CDR2 sequences are SGHAT and FQNNGV. V lost 1 base and J lost 6, with 11 bases in between. CDR3 bases: TGTGCCAGCAGCTTAGTGGGCCTGGTGGATACGCAGTATTTT. Protein sequence: CASSLVGLVDTQYF.

The V and J genes are TRBV5-1 and TRBJ2-2; 7 bases are a match to TRBD2. Germline trimming cut 3 bases from V and 0 bases from J; bases unmatched to any gene: 5. Germline V gene lookup returns CDR1 SGHRS and CDR2 YFSETQ. The CDR3 totals 16 residues. The CDR3 region is CASSSGLMTNTGELFF. The CDR3 DNA follows: TGCGCCAGCAGCTCGGGACTAATGACGAACACCGGGGAGCTGTTTTTT.

This chain joins TRBV19 and TRBJ2-3; D ambiguous. CDR3 length equals 11 residues. Germline CDR1 is LNHDA and CDR2 is SQIVND (reference sequence). V was trimmed by 4 bases and J by 6 bases, leaving 5 bases between them. The CDR3 here is CASSRWDTQYF. The CDR3 DNA reads as TGTGCCAGTAGTAGGTGGGATACGCAGTATTTT. Variable domain in full (rest from reference TRBV19 and TRBJ2-3): DGGITQSPKYLFRKEGQNVTLSCEQNLNHDAMYWYRQDPGQGLRLIYYSQIVNDFQKGDIAEGYSVSREKKESFPLTVTSAQKNPTAFYLCASSRWDTQYFGPGTRLTVL.